This record looks at one TCR beta chain sequence and its context. The sample belongs to a study of monozygotic twins with inflammatory bowel disease. TCRdb re-called the 5' RACE reads and shows each CDR3 protein once, DNA omitted. The clone table shows 300,000 to 450,000 distinct CDR3 sequences, with the ten largest holding approximately 2.4%. Source material: blood. The TCR was taken from a human donor with ulcerative colitis or Crohn's disease, or a healthy co-twin of an affected twin (not recorded which).

The CDR3 is CASSPRTGGIDEQYF. The chain links TRBV18 to TRBJ2-7; as DNA is missing, the TRBD1 call by TCRdb cannot be tested. Germline assignment: CDR1 KGHSH and CDR2 LQKENI. The CDR3 extends over 15 amino acids.